Shown below are 11 T cell receptor beta chains from a single sample sequenced in a study of blood T cell repertoires in COVID-19. The protocol was immunoSEQ multiplex PCR, while the TCRdb copy is restricted to in-frame clones and leaves out a portion. The data contain about 85,000 clones, roughly 90% of them seen just once; the ten biggest clones take up 4.3%. Sequencing input: peripheral blood. The source is a woman older than 75 with active or convalescent COVID-19.

J is TRBJ2-1 and V is TRBV6-2 or TRBV6-3; the match to TRBD2 covers 7 bases. The CDR3 is 19 amino acids. V gave up 0 bases and J gave up 2 bases; unmatched junction bases: 13. Germline CDR1 is MNHEY and CDR2 is SVGEGT. For the CDR3, the DNA is TGTGCCAGCAGTTACTCGTATCTAGGGAGCGGGACCCCCTACAATGAGCAGTTCTTC. Its translation is CASSYSYLGSGTPYNEQFF.

The V gene is TRBV6-2 or TRBV6-3, the J gene TRBJ2-1; 7 nucleotides align to TRBD2. The trim removed 0 bases at V and 7 bases at J, leaving 6 bases unmatched. CDR1 is MNHEY and CDR2 is SVGEGT in the germline V gene. The CDR3 loop spans 15 amino acids. DNA for the CDR3: TGTGCCAGCAGTTACTCCGCCTCGGGGGGAAATGAGCAGTTCTTC. Translating gives CASSYSASGGNEQFF.

This clone came up once. This chain connects TRBV29-1 to TRBJ2-2; TRBD2 aligns across 7 bases. The CDR3 length is 13 residues. CDR1 is SQVTM and CDR2 is ANQGSEA in the germline V gene. With 5 bases clipped from V and 3 bases from J, the junction kept 3 bases outside the gene matches. CDR3 sequence (DNA): TGCAGCGTTCTAGGACTAGACACCGGGGAGCTGTTTTTT. Its translation: CSVLGLDTGELFF.

This sequence joins TRBV6-4 and TRBJ1-6; D gene ambiguous. CDR1 is MRHNA, CDR2 SNTAGT, per germline. The V end lost 3 bases, the J end lost 10 bases, and 13 bases lay between the germline ends. This CDR3 contains 14 residues. In nucleotides, the CDR3 is TGTGCCAGCAGTGAAAGCCCGGGGAGCTCACCCCTCCACTTT. The encoded protein is CASSESPGSSPLHF.

This chain uses TRBV5-1 with TRBJ2-2; TRBD1 agrees at 7 bases. V dropped 6 bases and J dropped 2; count of bases not matched to a gene: 10. The CDR3 is 16 residues long. The V gene's germline CDR1 is SGHRS and CDR2 YFSETQ. CDR3 sequence: CASTSIGGPNTGELFF. As DNA, the CDR3 is TGCGCCAGCACCTCGATAGGGGGCCCAAACACCGGGGAGCTGTTTTTT.

The chain uses TRBV30 and TRBJ1-1, with D possibly matching TRBD1 (6 bases). This CDR3 contains 16 residues. Per the germline V gene, CDR1 is GTSNPN and CDR2 is SVGIG (reference sequence). V lost 0 bases, J lost 3 bases, and 17 bases lay in between. Here the CDR3 reads CAWSVSGGAWDTEAFF. DNA of the CDR3: TGTGCCTGGAGTGTATCGGGGGGCGCATGGGACACTGAAGCTTTCTTT.

V is TRBV12-5 and J is TRBJ1-1; 8 nucleotides line up with TRBD1. Per germline, CDR1 LGHNT and CDR2 FRNRAP. Trimming cost V 4 bases and J 1 base; bases outside gene matches: 11. This CDR3 spans 17 amino acids. This CDR3 is CASGSPLAGQGNTEAFF. For the CDR3, the DNA is TGTGCTAGTGGTTCGCCCTTAGCAGGACAGGGGAACACTGAAGCTTTCTTT.

This clone was detected a few times. The CDR3 sequence is CASSIEPRTGGGYTF. The DNA of the CDR3 is TGTGCCAGTAGTATAGAGCCTCGGACAGGAGGAGGCTACACCTTC. The V and J genes are TRBV19 and TRBJ1-2; 7 bases are a match to TRBD1. Germline CDR1 reads LNHDA; CDR2 reads SQIVND (reference sequence). Unmatched junction bases numbered 9, after V lost 0 bases and J lost 8 bases. The CDR3 extends over 15 amino acids.

The sample holds a few counts of this clone. The chain couples TRBV7-9 to TRBJ1-1, with TRBD1 matching over 8 bases. V dropped 5 bases and J dropped 4; count of bases not matched to a gene: 9. Germline assignment: CDR1 SEHNR and CDR2 FQNEAQ (reference sequence). The CDR3 runs 15 residues. CDR3 sequence reads: CASSTRGLRGTEAFF. DNA for the CDR3: TGTGCCAGCAGCACCAGGGGGCTTCGTGGCACTGAAGCTTTCTTT.

The CDR3: CASSRAQGNTIYF. The CDR3 coding sequence is TGTGCCAGCTCACGGGCCCAAGGAAACACCATATATTTT. J is TRBJ1-3 and V is TRBV18; unclear D gene. Germline assignment: CDR1 KGHSH and CDR2 LQKENI. The CDR3 has 13 residues. The germline V and J ends were trimmed by 4 bases and 4 bases, with 8 bases remaining between them.

The V and J genes are TRBV5-1 and TRBJ1-2; no clear D gene. CDR3 length: 14 residues. CDR1 is SGHRS and CDR2 is YFSETQ in the germline V gene. V dropped 0 bases and J dropped 5 bases, with 11 bases sitting between them. The CDR3 is CASSLDSSGYGYTF. For the CDR3, the DNA is TGCGCCAGCAGCTTGGACAGCTCTGGTTATGGCTACACCTTC. Full variable domain (outside the CDR3, taken from reference TRBV5-1 and TRBJ1-2): KAGVTQTPRYLIKTRGQQVTLSCSPISGHRSVSWYQQTPGQGLQFLFEYFSETQRNKGNFPGRFSGRQFSNSRSEMNVSTLELGDSALYLCASSLDSSGYGYTFGSGTRLTVV.